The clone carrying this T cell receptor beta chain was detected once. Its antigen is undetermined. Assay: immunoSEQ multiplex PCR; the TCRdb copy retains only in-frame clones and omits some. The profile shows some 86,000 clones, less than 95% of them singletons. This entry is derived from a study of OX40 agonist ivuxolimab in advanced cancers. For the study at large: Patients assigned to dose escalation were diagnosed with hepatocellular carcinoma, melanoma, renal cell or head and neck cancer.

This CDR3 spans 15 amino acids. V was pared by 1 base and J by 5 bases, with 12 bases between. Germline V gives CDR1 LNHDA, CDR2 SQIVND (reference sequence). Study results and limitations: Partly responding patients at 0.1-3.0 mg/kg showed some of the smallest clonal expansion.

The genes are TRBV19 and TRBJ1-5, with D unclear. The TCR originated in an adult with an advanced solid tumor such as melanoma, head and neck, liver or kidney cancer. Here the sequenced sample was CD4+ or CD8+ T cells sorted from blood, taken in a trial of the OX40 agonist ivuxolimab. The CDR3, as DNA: TGTGCCAGTAGTATAGCCCGGATGATGTATCAGCCCCAGCATTTT. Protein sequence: CASSIARMMYQPQHF.